Listed below are T cell receptor beta chains from one sample, sequenced in a study of vaccination effects on CD4 cells after COVID-19. For these receptors, no antigen is known. The repertoire was sequenced with immunoSEQ multiplex PCR; TCRdb's copy has only in-frame clones and lacks some. The data contain some 65,000 clones, about 72% of them seen just once; the ten biggest clones take up about 3%. The sequencing here drew on CD4+ T cells from PBMCs cultured with HCoV-NL63 spike peptides, taken before COVID-19 vaccination. These receptors originate from a human donor who received a COVID-19 vaccine. CDR3s include the opening cysteine and the closing phenylalanine or tryptophan. D genes are given only for firm matches. Clone size is not always given. Where it is, it says once, few, many or a class for expanded clones.

v_call: TRBV9
j_call: TRBJ2-5
d_call: NA
clone_size: NA
cdr3_aa: CASSPQWGLQETQYF
cdr3_nt: TGTGCCAGCAGCCCACAGTGGGGGTTACAAGAGACCCAGTACTTC

v_call: TRBV7-6
j_call: TRBJ2-2
d_call: NA
clone_size: NA
cdr3_aa: CASSLARKNTGELFF
cdr3_nt: TGTGCCAGCAGCTTAGCTCGCAAGAACACCGGGGAGCTGTTTTTT

v_call: TRBV15
j_call: TRBJ1-2
d_call: NA
clone_size: NA
cdr3_aa: CATSRDLSSYGYTF
cdr3_nt: TGTGCCACCAGCAGAGATCTAAGCAGCTATGGCTACACCTTC

v_call: TRBV9
j_call: TRBJ2-3
d_call: NA
clone_size: NA
cdr3_aa: CASSVGSDTQYF
cdr3_nt: TGTGCCAGCAGCGTAGGGTCAGATACGCAGTATTTT

v_call: TRBV6-1
j_call: TRBJ1-2
d_call: NA
clone_size: NA
cdr3_aa: CASSTVNYGYTF
cdr3_nt: TGTGCCAGCAGCACAGTTAACTATGGCTACACCTTC

v_call: TRBV5-6
j_call: TRBJ1-2
d_call: NA
clone_size: NA
cdr3_aa: CASILLGAYGYTF
cdr3_nt: TGTGCCAGCATTTTGCTAGGGGCCTATGGCTACACCTTC

v_call: TRBV5-1
j_call: TRBJ2-5
d_call: NA
clone_size: few
cdr3_aa: CASSFNGGPETQYF
cdr3_nt: TGCGCCAGCAGCTTTAACGGGGGACCAGAGACCCAGTACTTC

v_call: TRBV7-9
j_call: TRBJ1-1
d_call: NA
clone_size: NA
cdr3_aa: CASSPRADTEAFF
cdr3_nt: TGTGCCAGCAGCCCTAGGGCGGACACTGAAGCTTTCTTT

v_call: TRBV30
j_call: TRBJ1-2
d_call: TRBD1
clone_size: NA
cdr3_aa: CAWSEQGAGGYTF
cdr3_nt: TGTGCCTGGAGCGAACAGGGGGCGGGTGGCTACACCTTC

v_call: TRBV29-1
j_call: TRBJ1-2
d_call: NA
clone_size: NA
cdr3_aa: CSVEVAVTGYGYTF
cdr3_nt: TGCAGCGTTGAAGTCGCAGTGACAGGTTATGGCTACACCTTC

v_call: TRBV11-3
j_call: TRBJ2-6
d_call: NA
clone_size: NA
cdr3_aa: CASSSRGVDGANVLTF
cdr3_nt: TGTGCCAGCAGCTCAAGGGGGGTCGATGGGGCCAACGTCCTGACTTTC

v_call: TRBV19
j_call: TRBJ1-6
d_call: NA
clone_size: few
cdr3_aa: CASMGSLANSPLHF
cdr3_nt: TGTGCCAGTATGGGGTCTTTAGCTAATTCACCCCTCCACTTT

v_call: TRBV7-2
j_call: TRBJ2-2
d_call: NA
clone_size: NA
cdr3_aa: CASSVREANTGELFF
cdr3_nt: TGTGCCAGCAGCGTAAGGGAAGCTAACACCGGGGAGCTGTTTTTT

v_call: TRBV5-1
j_call: TRBJ1-1
d_call: NA
clone_size: NA
cdr3_aa: CASSPSRVNTEAFF
cdr3_nt: TGCGCCAGCAGCCCAAGCAGGGTGAACACTGAAGCTTTCTTT

v_call: TRBV28
j_call: TRBJ2-3
d_call: NA
clone_size: NA
cdr3_aa: CASGSVTDTQYF
cdr3_nt: TGTGCCAGCGGTTCAGTCACAGATACGCAGTATTTT

v_call: TRBV19
j_call: TRBJ1-1
d_call: TRBD1
clone_size: NA
cdr3_aa: CASSNRGGVSTEAFF
cdr3_nt: TGTGCCAGTAGTAACAGGGGTGGTGTGTCCACCGAAGCTTTCTTT

v_call: TRBV24-1
j_call: TRBJ2-2
d_call: NA
clone_size: NA
cdr3_aa: CATSDPKRGFTGELFF
cdr3_nt: TGTGCCACCAGTGACCCCAAGAGGGGGTTCACCGGGGAGCTGTTTTTT

v_call: TRBV7-3
j_call: TRBJ2-2
d_call: TRBD2
clone_size: NA
cdr3_aa: CASSNAGGPNTGELFF
cdr3_nt: TGTGCCAGCAGCAACGCGGGGGGCCCGAACACCGGGGAGCTGTTTTTT

v_call: TRBV30
j_call: TRBJ1-2
d_call: NA
clone_size: NA
cdr3_aa: CAWSRGNGYGYTF
cdr3_nt: TGTGCCTGGAGTCGGGGGAATGGCTATGGCTACACCTTC

v_call: TRBV5-1
j_call: TRBJ2-5
d_call: NA
clone_size: NA
cdr3_aa: CASSFLSLASQETQYF
cdr3_nt: TGCGCCAGCAGCTTCCTCTCCCTAGCGAGCCAAGAGACCCAGTACTTC

v_call: TRBV19
j_call: TRBJ2-3
d_call: NA
clone_size: NA
cdr3_aa: CASSSGLSTDTQYF
cdr3_nt: TGTGCCAGTAGTTCCGGACTCTCCACAGATACGCAGTATTTT

v_call: TRBV14
j_call: TRBJ2-3
d_call: NA
clone_size: NA
cdr3_aa: CASSQEKLGTDTQYF
cdr3_nt: TGTGCCAGCAGCCAAGAAAAGCTGGGGACAGATACGCAGTATTTT

v_call: TRBV19
j_call: TRBJ2-1
d_call: TRBD2
clone_size: NA
cdr3_aa: CASSFKRGGLDEQFF
cdr3_nt: TGTGCCAGTAGTTTTAAGCGGGGGGGCCTAGATGAGCAGTTCTTC

v_call: TRBV3-1/TRBV3-2
j_call: TRBJ1-1
d_call: NA
clone_size: NA
cdr3_aa: CASSQGWNTEAFF
cdr3_nt: TGTGCCAGCAGCCAAGGTTGGAACACTGAAGCTTTCTTT

v_call: TRBV7-8
j_call: TRBJ1-6
d_call: NA
clone_size: NA
cdr3_aa: CASSSLNARNGSPLHF
cdr3_nt: TGTGCCAGCAGCTCCCTCAACGCTCGGAATGGTTCACCCCTCCACTTT

v_call: TRBV7-2
j_call: TRBJ1-2
d_call: NA
clone_size: NA
cdr3_aa: CASSSDQGIAGYTF
cdr3_nt: TGTGCCAGCAGCTCCGATCAGGGGATCGCTGGCTACACCTTC

v_call: TRBV24-1
j_call: TRBJ2-6
d_call: NA
clone_size: NA
cdr3_aa: CATSDFSRSGANVLTF
cdr3_nt: TGTGCCACCAGTGATTTCAGCAGATCTGGGGCCAACGTCCTGACTTTC

v_call: TRBV5-1
j_call: TRBJ1-2
d_call: TRBD1
clone_size: few
cdr3_aa: CASSPTGDFSYTF
cdr3_nt: TGCGCCAGCAGCCCGACAGGGGATTTTAGCTACACCTTC